Listed here are 27 T cell receptor beta chains from one sample, sequenced in a study of early T cells in non-severe SARS-CoV-2 infection. TCRdb re-called the 5' RACE reads with MiXCR, one entry per CDR3 protein. The table has about 90,000 distinct CDR3 sequences, less than 15% seen once. Sequenced here: whole blood, sampled at baseline. The receptors shown here come from an adult who was a healthcare worker with PCR-confirmed SARS-CoV-2 infection or an uninfected control (not recorded which).

There are many counts of this clonotype. The chain has TRBV5-1 and TRBJ2-7; 9 positions agree with TRBD1. V lost 4 bases, J lost 0 bases, and 5 bases stayed unmatched. Germline assignment: CDR1 SGHRS and CDR2 YFSETQ. This CDR3 comprises 15 residues. The CDR3 DNA follows: TGCGCCAGCAGCCTGGGGACAGGGAGCTCCTACGAGCAGTACTTC. Protein sequence: CASSLGTGSSYEQYF.

V usage is TRBV2 and J usage is TRBJ2-5; 12 bases agree with TRBD2. The ends lost 6 bases at V and 5 bases at J; junction bases unmatched: 7. CDR1 SNHLY and CDR2 FYNNEI come from the germline V gene. The CDR3 consists of 15 residues. The CDR3 nucleotides read TGTGCCAGCAGCCTACTAGCGGGGGGTGGTGAGACCCAGTACTTC. This translates into CASSLLAGGGETQYF.

V is TRBV3-1 and J is TRBJ1-1; 7 nucleotides align to TRBD1. The J segment lost 1 base and the V segment lost 4 bases, leaving 3 bases of the junction unmatched. Germline CDR1 is LGHDT and CDR2 is YNNKEL (reference sequence). The CDR3 consists of 14 residues. In DNA, the CDR3 is TGTGCCAGCAGCCTCAGGGGGGAGAACACTGAAGCTTTCTTT. This gives the protein CASSLRGENTEAFF. The variable domain in full, completed from reference TRBV3-1 and TRBJ1-1, reads DTAVSQTPKYLVTQMGNDKSIKCEQNLGHDTMYWYKQDSKKFLKIMFSYNNKELIINETVPNRFSPKSPDKAHLNLHINSLELGDSAVYFCASSLRGENTEAFFGQGTRLTVV.

The chain is built from TRBV11-2 and TRBJ1-1, with D maybe TRBD1 (5 bases). Looked up from germline, CDR1 is SGHAT and CDR2 is FQNNGV. The germline V and J ends were trimmed by 10 bases and 5 bases, with 17 bases remaining between them. The CDR3 is 13 amino acids. DNA for the CDR3: TGTGCCATCAAACATCACGGGGGGACTGAAGCTTTCTTT. The encoded protein is CAIKHHGGTEAFF.

This clonotype was seen more than once but under ten times. The CDR3 protein is CASRTGSDTQYF. CDR3 nucleotides: TGTGCCAGCAGGACAGGGTCAGATACGCAGTATTTT. This chain connects TRBV2 to TRBJ2-3; 7 bases line up with TRBD1. V gave up 6 bases and J gave up 4 bases; unmatched junction bases: 1. Germline loops: CDR1 SNHLY, CDR2 FYNNEI. This CDR3 contains 12 residues.

The chain has TRBV5-1 and TRBJ1-1; tentative D call: TRBD1 (6 bases). The CDR3 sequence is 15 residues long. Germline V CDR1 and CDR2: SGHRS, YFSETQ. V was shortened by 4 bases and J by 7 bases, with 20 bases between the two germline ends. CDR3 bases: TGCGCCAGCAGCGTTTACAGGGTCGGGGGTAGTGAAGCTTTCTTT. It is translated as CASSVYRVGGSEAFF.

This clonotype was picked up a small number of times. This sequence joins TRBV4-1 and TRBJ2-7, with 7 bases identical to TRBD1. Germline V CDR1 and CDR2: MGHRA, YSYEKL. With V trimmed by 8 bases and J by 4 bases, 14 bases remained unmatched. The CDR3 runs to 15 residues. The CDR3 is CASGGARDSSYEQYF. In DNA form, the CDR3 reads TGCGCCAGCGGGGGTGCCCGGGACAGCTCTTACGAGCAGTACTTC.

This rearrangement joins TRBV11-2 to TRBJ2-3; 14 bases map to TRBD2. The V gene end was trimmed by 4 bases and the J gene end by 5 bases; junction bases not matched to a gene: 8. Germline values: CDR1 SGHAT, CDR2 FQNNGV. The CDR3 is 17 residues long. CDR3 DNA: TGTGCCAGCAGCTCCCCCCCGGGACTAGCGGGGGTAGATACGCAGTATTTT. It codes for CASSSPPGLAGVDTQYF.

The chain uses TRBV24-1 and TRBJ2-1; 11 bases match TRBD2. With 1 base clipped from V and 7 bases from J, the junction kept 5 bases outside the gene matches. The germline CDR1 and CDR2 sequences are KGHDR and SFDVKD. This CDR3 is 16 amino acids long. The CDR3 DNA reads TGTGCCACCAGTGATTTCCCACTAGCGGGGGTAAATGAGCAGTTCTTC. This encodes CATSDFPLAGVNEQFF.

This clonotype was seen more than once but under ten times. This chain joins TRBV2 and TRBJ2-1; 7 bases are shared with TRBD1. The CDR3 has 13 amino acids. Germline CDR1 is SNHLY and CDR2 is FYNNEI. The V and J ends lost 9 bases and 5 bases, in that order; junction bases with no gene match: 7. The CDR3 nucleotides are TGTGCCAGAACGGGACAGATACACAATGAGCAGTTCTTC. Translated: CARTGQIHNEQFF.

This clonotype was recorded a few times. The CDR3 nucleotides are TGTGCCAGCAGTTTCGGACGGACAGGGGGCGCGGCATCGCAGTATTTT. This translates into CASSFGRTGGAASQYF. This chain links TRBV7-6 with TRBJ2-3; TRBD1 agrees at 11 bases. This CDR3 has 16 amino acids. The V gene's germline CDR1 is SGHVS and CDR2 FNYEAQ. The V segment lost 6 bases and the J segment 10 bases; nucleotides outside the gene matches: 15.

In this sample, this clonotype turned up once. The J gene is TRBJ2-6, the V gene TRBV3-1; D assignment may be TRBD1 or TRBD2 (5 bases each). CDR1 is LGHDT and CDR2 is YNNKEL in the germline V gene (reference sequence). Trimming removed 3 bases from V and 0 bases from J, with 12 bases in between. The CDR3 has 17 residues. The CDR3 DNA reads TGTGCCAGCAGCCACGGGACGTACAGCTCTGGGGCCAACGTCCTGACTTTC. It translates to CASSHGTYSSGANVLTF.

The chain joins TRBV5-4 to TRBJ2-3; perhaps TRBD2 as D (6 bases). The CDR3 is 17 residues long. V was clipped by 4 bases and J by 7 bases, with 25 bases between them. Germline assignment: CDR1 SGHNT and CDR2 YYREEE (reference sequence). The CDR3 loop is CASSLPLPGTSMNTQYF. CDR3 in DNA: TGTGCCAGCAGCCTACCTTTGCCTGGGACTTCCATGAATACGCAGTATTTT.

The rearrangement joins TRBV10-2 to TRBJ2-1; TRBD2 matches at 8 bases. In germline, CDR1 is WSHSY, CDR2 SAAADI. This CDR3 has 17 amino acids. Trimming took 8 bases from V and 0 from J; bases not matched to a gene: 12. CDR3 nucleotides: TGCGCCAGCGTAGGGTTACTAGCGGCGCACTCCTACAATGAGCAGTTCTTC. It yields the protein CASVGLLAAHSYNEQFF.

In its sample, this clonotype was seen many times. The chain combines TRBV20-1 with TRBJ1-2, with D hard to call. The V gene lost 5 bases and the J gene lost 8 bases, with 27 bases spanning the gap. CDR1 is DFQATT, CDR2 SNEGSKA, per germline (reference sequence). This CDR3 comprises 16 residues. This CDR3 is CSAVPGNPGPSEGYTF. CDR3 sequence (DNA): TGCAGTGCTGTCCCCGGGAACCCGGGCCCTTCAGAGGGCTACACCTTC.

V is TRBV12-3 or TRBV12-4 and J is TRBJ2-7; D remains unclear. Trimming stripped 7 bases from V and 2 bases from J, with 12 bases between. This CDR3 region has 13 residues. The CDR3 DNA sequence: TGTGCCAGCACTCCAAGGTTTGCCTACGAGCAGTACTTC. It is translated as CASTPRFAYEQYF.

The table lists this clonotype with a few counts. The chain joins TRBV10-3 to TRBJ2-3; 13 nucleotides match TRBD2. Germline assignment: CDR1 ENHRY and CDR2 SYGVKD. V was clipped by 8 bases and J by 6 bases; unmatched bases: 2. The CDR3 is 13 residues long. The CDR3 region has the DNA TGTGCCATCGGACTAGCGGGAGCGGATACGCAGTATTTT. Amino acids: CAIGLAGADTQYF.

This clonotype was counted at least ten times. The chain is built from TRBV5-4 and TRBJ2-1; 8 bases fit TRBD2. The ends lost 4 bases at V and 5 bases at J; junction bases unmatched: 11. Germline CDR1 and CDR2: SGHNT and YYREEE (reference sequence). The CDR3 loop spans 16 amino acids. The CDR3 DNA reads as TGTGCCAGCAGCCGCGGGGCGGGACTAGAGAACAATGAGCAGTTCTTC. It yields the protein CASSRGAGLENNEQFF.

The sample holds a few counts of this clonotype. The chain is built from TRBV12-3 or TRBV12-4 and TRBJ2-7; perhaps D is TRBD1 or TRBD2 (6 bases each). V was clipped by 7 bases and J by 0 bases, with 16 bases between them. This CDR3 region has 15 residues. The CDR3: CASKRTGASSYEQYF. CDR3 bases: TGTGCCAGCAAGCGGACGGGGGCCAGCTCCTACGAGCAGTACTTC.

This chain links TRBV18 with TRBJ1-1; D is uncertain. This CDR3 has 13 residues. Per germline, CDR1 KGHSH and CDR2 LQKENI. V lost 3 bases and J 8 bases, leaving 13 bases between the germline ends. Here the CDR3 DNA reads TGTGCCAGCTCACCCGAGGAGGTTTCCGAAGCTTTCTTT. This gives the protein CASSPEEVSEAFF. Full variable domain (missing parts from reference TRBV18 and TRBJ1-1): NAGVMQNPRHLVRRRGQEARLRCSPMKGHSHVYWYRQLPEEGLKFMVYLQKENIIDESGMPKERFSAEFPKEGPSILRIQQVVRGDSAAYFCASSPEEVSEAFFGQGTRLTVV.

Here the CDR3 DNA reads TGTGCCAGCAGTGAGCTGAGCGGGAGCCACGAGCAGTACTTC. Amino acid sequence: CASSELSGSHEQYF. The rearrangement joins TRBV25-1 to TRBJ2-7, with 8 positions matching TRBD2. J lost 5 bases, V lost 3 bases, and 6 bases had no gene match. Germline V gene data show CDR1 as MGHDK and CDR2 as SYGVNS. The CDR3 has 14 residues.

This clonotype came up many times. The chain employs TRBV14 and TRBJ2-1, with 7 bases that match TRBD2. There are 15 residues in the CDR3. The germline gives CDR1 SGHDN, CDR2 FVKESK. J was trimmed by 6 bases and V by 7 bases; bases with no gene match: 12. CDR3 bases: TGTGCCAGCACCCACCTAGCGGATCCCGCCAATGAGCAGTTCTTC. Amino acid sequence: CASTHLADPANEQFF.

The chain couples TRBV10-3 to TRBJ1-2, with D tentatively TRBD1 (6 bases). CDR1 ENHRY and CDR2 SYGVKD come from the germline V gene. CDR3 length: 14 amino acids. Trimming removed 3 bases from V and 3 bases from J, with 11 bases in between. The CDR3: CAISDLRGDYGYTF. The CDR3 DNA reads as TGTGCCATCAGTGACCTGAGGGGGGACTATGGCTACACCTTC.

This clonotype was detected only a few times. A much bigger clone sits one base away, suggesting this may be a read error. The genes are TRBV5-1 and TRBJ1-2; TRBD1 agrees at 7 bases. J was trimmed by 7 bases and V by 1 base; bases with no gene match: 4. The CDR3 loop spans 13 amino acids. CDR1 SGHRS and CDR2 YFSETQ come from the germline V gene. The CDR3 DNA follows: TGCGCCAGCAGCTTGAAGGGACAGACTGGCTACACCTTC. This codes for CASSLKGQTGYTF. The variable domain in full, with the rest retrieved from reference TRBV5-1 and TRBJ1-2, is KAGVTQTPRYLIKTRGQQVTLSCSPISGHRSVSWYQQTPGQGLQFLFEYFSETQRNKGNFPGRFSGRQFSNSRSEMNVSTLELGDSALYLCASSLKGQTGYTFGSGTRLTVV.

This chain links TRBV11-2 with TRBJ2-1, with unresolved D. Germline V gives CDR1 SGHAT, CDR2 FQNNGV. The CDR3 runs to 17 residues. Trimming left V 6 bases short and J 0 bases short, with 18 bases between. CDR3 residues: CASRGFELRSSYNEQFF. CDR3 coding DNA: TGTGCCAGCAGGGGATTTGAACTTCGGAGCTCCTACAATGAGCAGTTCTTC.

This clonotype was found a few times. CDR3 in amino acids: CAFWGYGYTF. CDR3 nucleotide sequence: TGTGCCTTCTGGGGCTATGGCTACACCTTC. V and J are TRBV30 and TRBJ1-2; no definite D call. This CDR3 contains 10 residues. Between the trimmed V and J ends, which lost 7 bases and 4 bases, there was a span of 7 bases. Germline CDR1 and CDR2: GTSNPN and SVGIG (reference sequence).

V and J are TRBV21-1 and TRBJ1-1; the DNA was not used to check the table's D call, TRBD1. TRBV21-1 is annotated as a pseudogene. The CDR3 spans 20 residues. The CDR3 protein is CASSKRWREGGYIGDTEAFF. DNA for the CDR3: TGTGCCAGCAGCAAGCGTTGGCGGGAAGGGGGTTACATTGGGGACACTGAAGCTTTCTTT.